The rows below give T cell receptor beta chains drawn from one sample of a study of blood T cell repertoires in COVID-19. Assay used: immunoSEQ multiplex PCR; TCRdb lists only in-frame clones, some missing. Of over 120,000 clones listed, just under 90% are singletons. Sequenced: peripheral blood. These receptors were collected from a woman aged 45-60 years with active or convalescent COVID-19. CDR3s include the opening cysteine and the closing phenylalanine or tryptophan. A D gene is named only where the DNA matches it firmly. The size entry is marked missing in some rows and otherwise reads once, few, many or a size class.

D: -; V: TRBV6-2/TRBV6-3; size: -; J: TRBJ1-1; CDR3: CASSYSAGGVTEAFF; DNA: TGTGCCAGCAGTTATTCGGCGGGGGGCGTCACTGAAGCTTTCTTT
D: -; V: TRBV24-1; size: -; J: TRBJ2-5; CDR3: CATSDPAGSSETQYF; DNA: TGTGCCACCAGTGACCCGGCAGGGTCCAGCGAGACCCAGTACTTC
D: -; V: TRBV7-9; size: -; J: TRBJ2-2; CDR3: CASSLGQQRNTGELFF; DNA: TGTGCCAGCAGCTTAGGGCAACAGAGGAACACCGGGGAGCTGTTTTTT
D: -; V: TRBV28; size: once; J: TRBJ1-5; CDR3: CASSTDTYSNQPQHF; DNA: TGTGCCAGCAGCACGGACACCTATAGCAATCAGCCCCAGCATTTT
D: TRBD2; V: TRBV19; size: -; J: TRBJ2-7; CDR3: CASSTGGSYEQYF; DNA: TGTGCCAGTAGTACGGGGGGGTCCTACGAGCAGTACTTC
D: TRBD1; V: TRBV28; size: -; J: TRBJ2-6; CDR3: CASSPPFGTDEYAGANVLTF; DNA: TGTGCCAGCAGTCCCCCATTCGGGACAGACGAATATGCTGGGGCCAACGTCCTGACTTTC
D: TRBD2; V: TRBV11-2; size: once; J: TRBJ2-1; CDR3: CASSFIAGGSGEQFF; DNA: TGTGCCAGCAGCTTTATAGCGGGAGGGTCGGGTGAGCAGTTCTTC
D: TRBD2; V: TRBV27; size: once; J: TRBJ2-3; CDR3: CASSPSRVLAGGPGTDTQYF; DNA: TGTGCCAGCAGTCCCTCAAGGGTTCTAGCGGGAGGGCCCGGCACAGATACGCAGTATTTT
D: -; V: TRBV7-2; size: -; J: TRBJ1-4; CDR3: CASSNSRGTNEKLFF; DNA: TGTGCCAGCAGCAACTCCAGGGGAACTAATGAAAAACTGTTTTTT
D: TRBD1; V: TRBV5-4; size: -; J: TRBJ2-3; CDR3: CASSTGQVEGNTQYF; DNA: TGTGCCAGCAGCACGGGACAGGTGGAGGGAAATACGCAGTATTTT
D: -; V: TRBV7-6; size: -; J: TRBJ2-7; CDR3: CASSSTTRGSYEQYF; DNA: TGTGCCAGCAGCTCTACGACAAGGGGGTCCTACGAGCAGTACTTC
D: TRBD1; V: TRBV27; size: -; J: TRBJ1-1; CDR3: CASSPAGGSTEAFF; DNA: TGTGCCAGCAGTCCTGCAGGGGGAAGCACTGAAGCTTTCTTT
D: TRBD1; V: TRBV29-1; size: once; J: TRBJ1-1; CDR3: CSADRGNTEAFF; DNA: TGCAGCGCAGACAGGGGGAACACTGAAGCTTTCTTT
D: -; V: TRBV18; size: -; J: TRBJ1-1; CDR3: CASSTQQGSDTEAFF; DNA: TGTGCCAGCTCAACCCAACAGGGTTCGGACACTGAAGCTTTCTTT
D: -; V: TRBV24-1; size: -; J: TRBJ2-2; CDR3: CATLSFTGELFF; DNA: TGTGCCACCTTATCTTTCACCGGGGAGCTGTTTTTT
D: TRBD1; V: TRBV6-2/TRBV6-3; size: -; J: TRBJ1-2; CDR3: CASSYPGQGGYGYTF; DNA: TGTGCCAGCAGTTACCCGGGACAGGGGGGATATGGCTACACCTTC
D: -; V: TRBV27; size: -; J: TRBJ2-6; CDR3: CASSLDFLYSGANVLTF; DNA: TGTGCCAGCAGTTTAGATTTCCTCTACTCTGGGGCCAACGTCCTGACTTTC
D: TRBD1; V: TRBV6-2/TRBV6-3; size: -; J: TRBJ2-7; CDR3: CASSYRSGWTGASSYEQYF; DNA: TGTGCCAGCAGTTACCGCTCAGGTTGGACAGGGGCGTCCTCCTACGAGCAGTACTTC
D: TRBD1; V: TRBV5-1; size: few; J: TRBJ2-7; CDR3: CASSLEGGTGMGEQYF; DNA: TGCGCCAGCAGCTTGGAGGGAGGGACAGGGATGGGCGAGCAGTACTTC
D: TRBD1; V: TRBV6-5; size: -; J: TRBJ1-1; CDR3: CASSYRTGQAFF; DNA: TGTGCCAGCAGTTACCGGACAGGACAAGCTTTCTTT
D: -; V: TRBV6-2/TRBV6-3; size: few; J: TRBJ2-1; CDR3: CASSYPGVVYNEQFF; DNA: TGTGCCAGCAGTTACCCGGGGGTCGTCTACAATGAGCAGTTCTTC
D: -; V: TRBV15; size: -; J: TRBJ2-7; CDR3: CATSRVEGSYEQYF; DNA: TGTGCCACCAGCAGAGTGGAGGGATCCTACGAGCAGTACTTC
D: TRBD2; V: TRBV2; size: few; J: TRBJ2-7; CDR3: CASSESGLAGDEQYF; DNA: TGTGCCAGCAGTGAATCAGGACTAGCGGGAGACGAGCAGTACTTC
D: TRBD1; V: TRBV6-2/TRBV6-3; size: -; J: TRBJ2-3; CDR3: CASSWGTGRADTQYF; DNA: TGTGCCAGCAGTTGGGGGACAGGGCGGGCAGATACGCAGTATTTT
D: -; V: TRBV19; size: few; J: TRBJ2-2; CDR3: CASRVGRATNTGELFF; DNA: TGTGCCAGTAGAGTAGGCAGGGCAACGAACACCGGGGAGCTGTTTTTT
D: -; V: TRBV19; size: -; J: TRBJ1-5; CDR3: CASREGGVGNQPQHF; DNA: TGTGCCAGCCGCGAGGGGGGGGTGGGAAATCAGCCCCAGCATTTT
D: TRBD1; V: TRBV6-5; size: -; J: TRBJ1-2; CDR3: CASRKQGANGHTF; DNA: TGTGCCAGCAGAAAACAGGGGGCGAATGGCCACACCTTC
D: -; V: TRBV6-6; size: -; J: TRBJ2-3; CDR3: CASSSLQADTQYF; DNA: TGTGCCAGCAGTTCTCTCCAAGCGGATACGCAGTATTTT
D: -; V: TRBV6-2/TRBV6-3; size: -; J: TRBJ2-1; CDR3: CASSGDSPSYNEQFF; DNA: TGTGCCAGCAGTGGGGACTCACCGAGTTACAATGAGCAGTTCTTC
D: -; V: TRBV5-1; size: -; J: TRBJ1-1; CDR3: CASSVGENTEAFF; DNA: TGCGCCAGCAGTGTAGGGGAGAACACTGAAGCTTTCTTT
D: TRBD2; V: TRBV11-2; size: -; J: TRBJ2-1; CDR3: CASSPRGGLGSGFYNEQFF; DNA: TGTGCCAGCAGCCCCCGGGGGGGGTTAGGCTCTGGGTTCTACAATGAGCAGTTCTTC
D: -; V: TRBV3-1/TRBV3-2; size: -; J: TRBJ1-1; CDR3: CASSQLSAGPEAFF; DNA: TGTGCCAGCAGCCAGCTTAGTGCAGGGCCTGAAGCTTTCTTT
D: -; V: TRBV7-9; size: few; J: TRBJ1-4; CDR3: CASSRGGSTNEKLFF; DNA: TGTGCCAGCAGCCGGGGGGGAAGCACTAATGAAAAACTGTTTTTT
D: TRBD1; V: TRBV28; size: -; J: TRBJ1-4; CDR3: CASSTRTGGRTNEKLFF; DNA: TGTGCCAGCAGTACGCGGACAGGGGGGAGGACTAATGAAAAACTGTTTTTT